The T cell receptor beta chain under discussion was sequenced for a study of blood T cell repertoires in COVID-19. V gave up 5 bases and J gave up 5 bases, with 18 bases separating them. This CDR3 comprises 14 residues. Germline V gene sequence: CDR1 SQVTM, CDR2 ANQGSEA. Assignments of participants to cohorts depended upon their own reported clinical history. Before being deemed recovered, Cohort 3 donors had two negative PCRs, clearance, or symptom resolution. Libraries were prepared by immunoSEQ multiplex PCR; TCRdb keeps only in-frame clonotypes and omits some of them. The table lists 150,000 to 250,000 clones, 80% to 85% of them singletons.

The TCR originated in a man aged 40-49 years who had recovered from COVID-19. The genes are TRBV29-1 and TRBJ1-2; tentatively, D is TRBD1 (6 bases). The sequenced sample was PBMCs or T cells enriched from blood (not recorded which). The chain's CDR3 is CSVSGTLVAYGYTF. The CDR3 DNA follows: TGCAGCGTTTCCGGGACACTGGTGGCTTATGGCTACACCTTC.